The 19 T cell receptor beta chains listed next were all sequenced from one sample in a study of OX40 agonist ivuxolimab in advanced cancers. Assay used: immunoSEQ multiplex PCR; TCRdb lists only in-frame clones, some missing. Here the sample spans some 40,000 clones, roughly 80% being singletons. Here the sequenced sample was CD4+ or CD8+ T cells sorted from blood, taken in a trial of the OX40 agonist ivuxolimab. The receptors were sampled from an adult with an advanced solid tumor such as melanoma, head and neck, liver or kidney cancer.

The gene calls are TRBV9 and TRBJ2-1, with 11 positions matching TRBD1. The CDR3 has 15 residues. CDR1 is SGDLS and CDR2 is YYNGEE in the germline V gene. With V trimmed by 3 bases and J by 7 bases, 6 bases remained unmatched. The CDR3 region is CASSGGQGVDNEQFF. In DNA form, the CDR3 reads TGTGCCAGCAGCGGGGGACAGGGGGTAGATAATGAGCAGTTCTTC.

V and J are TRBV19 and TRBJ1-4, with no clear D. Germline CDR1 is LNHDA and CDR2 is SQIVND (reference sequence). This CDR3 comprises 15 residues. Trimming pared 3 bases from V and 0 bases from J, leaving 8 bases between. This chain's CDR3 is CASSIGGSTNEKLFF. As DNA, the CDR3 is TGTGCCAGTAGTATCGGTGGTTCAACTAATGAAAAACTGTTTTTT.

The chain is built from TRBV6-1 and TRBJ2-7, with TRBD2 as a possible D gene (7 bases). Trimming took 7 bases from V and 4 from J, leaving 14 bases between them. Germline V gene sequence: CDR1 MNHNS, CDR2 SASEGT. The CDR3 extends over 13 amino acids. The CDR3 nucleotides read TGTGCCAGCAATCTGGGGGGGCAGTACGAGCAGTACTTC. This sequence encodes CASNLGGQYEQYF.

The sample holds a few counts of this clone. This chain uses TRBV9 with TRBJ2-6, with no clear D. The CDR3 spans 14 residues. Trimming cost V 0 bases and J 4 bases, with 5 bases left between them. Germline V gene data show CDR1 as SGDLS and CDR2 as YYNGEE. CDR3 bases: TGTGCCAGCAGCGTAGACGCGGGGGCCAACGTCCTGACTTTC. Protein sequence: CASSVDAGANVLTF.

The V and J genes are TRBV28 and TRBJ2-4, with TRBD2 matching 8 bases. The CDR3 covers 22 residues. Per the germline V gene, CDR1 is MDHEN and CDR2 is SYDVKM. V lost 5 bases, J lost 0 bases, and 24 bases stayed unmatched. CDR3 amino acids: CASSLTPSGSGIRWGAKNIQYF. The CDR3 DNA is TGTGCCAGCAGTCTAACCCCCTCAGGTAGCGGGATTAGGTGGGGAGCCAAAAACATTCAGTACTTC. Combining the CDR3 with reference TRBV28 and TRBJ2-4 gives the whole variable domain DVKVTQSSRYLVKRTGEKVFLECVQDMDHENMFWYRQDPGLGLRLIYFSYDVKMKEKGDIPEGYSVSREKKERFSLILESASTNQTSMYLCASSLTPSGSGIRWGAKNIQYFGAGTRLSVL.

The chain carries TRBV9 and TRBJ2-3; no clear D. V was clipped by 4 bases and J by 3 bases, with 9 bases between them. This CDR3 region has 13 residues. CDR1 and CDR2 from the germline V gene are SGDLS and YYNGEE. Here the CDR3 reads CASSPRETDTQYF. The CDR3 DNA follows: TGTGCCAGCAGCCCCCGTGAGACAGATACGCAGTATTTT.

The CDR3 loop reads CASSYLISTDTQYF. In DNA form, the CDR3 reads TGTGCCAGCAGCTACCTGATTAGCACAGATACGCAGTATTTT. V is TRBV6-5 and J is TRBJ2-3; D is ambiguous. The germline gives CDR1 MNHEY, CDR2 SVGAGI. With 6 bases removed from V and 0 bases from J, the gap between germline ends came to 10 bases. CDR3 length equals 14 residues.

V is TRBV6-6 and J is TRBJ2-1; possibly TRBD2 for D (6 bases). Germline V gene data show CDR1 as MNHNY and CDR2 as SVGAGI (reference sequence). This CDR3 is built from 16 residues. V lost 4 bases, J lost 4 bases, and 17 bases lay in between. The CDR3 here is CASSSAASGGYNEQFF. DNA for the CDR3: TGTGCCAGCAGTTCCGCGGCTAGTGGGGGGTACAATGAGCAGTTCTTC.

This chain uses TRBV10-3 with TRBJ2-7, with D perhaps TRBD1 (6 bases). Germline values: CDR1 ENHRY, CDR2 SYGVKD. Deletions cut 2 bases from V and 7 bases from J, with 15 bases between. The CDR3 contains 14 residues. The CDR3 sequence is CAISELQGSGEQYF. Written as DNA, the CDR3 is TGTGCCATCAGTGAGCTACAGGGTTCTGGGGAGCAGTACTTC.

The chain links TRBV10-3 to TRBJ2-3, with TRBD1 as a possible D gene (5 bases). The CDR3 is made up of 17 amino acids. The V end lost 0 bases, the J end lost 1 base, and 14 bases lay between the germline ends. Germline CDR1 ENHRY, CDR2 SYGVKD. CDR3 sequence (DNA): TGTGCCATCAGTGAGTCGTTGCAGGGTTGGGGCACAGATACGCAGTATTTT. It codes for CAISESLQGWGTDTQYF.

This chain joins TRBV23-1 and TRBJ2-7; tentative D call: TRBD2 (5 bases). TRBV23-1 is an open reading frame, and its role is uncertain. The V end lost 4 bases, the J end lost 1 base, and 8 bases lay between the germline ends. This CDR3 is built from 13 residues. The CDR3 DNA is TGCGCCAGCAGTCGGGGAGCTTCCTACGAGCAGTACTTC. This codes for CASSRGASYEQYF.

The genes are TRBV6-5 and TRBJ2-1, with 7 bases that match TRBD2. CDR1 is MNHEY and CDR2 is SVGAGI in the germline V gene. This CDR3 contains 15 residues. V was clipped by 6 bases and J by 4 bases; unmatched bases: 9. The CDR3 nucleotides are TGTGCCAGCAGCCTCTTGGGCGGGGGTTACAATGAGCAGTTCTTC. Protein sequence: CASSLLGGGYNEQFF.

This clone occurred once. J is TRBJ2-7 and V is TRBV10-2, with a tentative D call TRBD1 (6 bases). The germline V gene encodes CDR1 WSHSY and CDR2 SAAADI. The ends were cut back, 6 bases at V and 0 bases at J, with 18 bases in the middle. The CDR3 has 16 residues. The CDR3, as DNA: TGCGCCAGCAGCCAACGGACAGAAAGTAGCTCCTACGAGCAGTACTTC. It translates to CASSQRTESSSYEQYF.

This chain uses TRBV29-1 with TRBJ2-7; no definite D call. V was clipped by 4 bases and J by 1 base, with 8 bases between them. The CDR3 extends over 12 amino acids. CDR1 and CDR2 (germline): SQVTM, ANQGSEA. CDR3 sequence reads: CSVVGQSYEQYF. CDR3 coding DNA: TGCAGCGTTGTAGGGCAGTCCTACGAGCAGTACTTC.

The sample holds a few counts of this clone. The chain combines TRBV5-1 with TRBJ1-2; D ambiguous. V lost 5 bases and J 3 bases, leaving 11 bases between the germline ends. The CDR3 has 13 amino acids. Germline assignment: CDR1 SGHRS and CDR2 YFSETQ. Here the CDR3 reads CASREGRDYGYTF. The CDR3 DNA sequence: TGCGCCAGCAGAGAAGGGAGGGACTATGGCTACACCTTC.

CDR3 residues: CASSSVTTSVYNEQFF. DNA for the CDR3: TGTGCCAGCAGCTCGGTGACTACTTCCGTCTACAATGAGCAGTTCTTC. The V call is TRBV7-8, the J call TRBJ2-1, with D possibly matching TRBD2 (5 bases). In germline, CDR1 is SGHVS, CDR2 FQNEAQ. Trimming left V 4 bases short and J 3 bases short, with 16 bases between. The CDR3 is 16 amino acids.

The chain couples TRBV11-2 to TRBJ2-2, with 10 bases identical to TRBD2. J gave up 7 bases and V 2 bases, and 4 bases lay outside the gene matches. Germline V gene data show CDR1 as SGHAT and CDR2 as FQNNGV. This CDR3 comprises 15 residues. The CDR3 coding sequence is TGTGCCAGCAGCTTACTAGCGGGAGCTGTCGGGGAGCTGTTTTTT. It is translated as CASSLLAGAVGELFF.

This clone showed up just a few times. V and J are TRBV10-3 and TRBJ2-7; possibly TRBD1 or TRBD2 for D (5 bases each). CDR3 length: 14 amino acids. CDR1 and CDR2 from the germline V gene are ENHRY and SYGVKD. V lost 5 bases and J lost 3, with 14 bases in between. The CDR3 bases are TGTGCCATCAGTCCCGGGACGGATTTCTACGAGCAGTACTTC. This gives the protein CAISPGTDFYEQYF.

The rearrangement uses TRBV5-6 and TRBJ2-1; a possible D gene is TRBD2 (5 bases). The CDR3 loop spans 14 amino acids. The germline V and J ends were trimmed by 2 bases and 9 bases, with 15 bases remaining between them. The germline V gene encodes CDR1 SGHDT and CDR2 YYEEEE. CDR3 sequence reads: CASSFLASAGEQFF. CDR3 bases: TGTGCCAGCAGCTTTTTAGCGTCGGCGGGTGAGCAGTTCTTC.